The rows below give T cell receptor beta chains drawn from one sample of a study of cytomegalovirus exposure and HLA in healthy donors. The data were produced by immunoSEQ multiplex PCR, yet TCRdb's version contains in-frame clones alone and is incomplete. Here the sample spans approximately 140,000 clones, around 80% being singletons. The sample was PBMCs. The receptors shown here come from a man aged 35-49 years in good health and CMV-seropositive. Each CDR3 is given with its conserved first and last residue. D genes are given only for firm matches. For some rows the clone size is stated as once, few or many, or as a class when expanded; others skip it.

clone_size	j_call	d_call	v_call	cdr3_aa	cdr3_nt
-	TRBJ1-1	TRBD1	TRBV6-1	CASSSGGLVEAFF	TGTGCCAGCAGCTCAGGGGGCCTCGTTGAAGCTTTCTTT
-	TRBJ2-1	TRBD2	TRBV4-3	CASSQDQAGEVNEQFF	TGCGCCAGCAGCCAAGATCAGGCGGGAGAGGTAAATGAGCAGTTCTTC
-	TRBJ1-1	TRBD1	TRBV5-1	CASSADLRGQAFF	TGCGCCAGCAGCGCAGACCTCAGGGGGCAAGCTTTCTTT
-	TRBJ1-3	-	TRBV28	CASSFWAHSGNTIYF	TGTGCCAGCAGTTTCTGGGCACACTCTGGAAACACCATATATTTT
-	TRBJ2-3	-	TRBV7-9	CASTALRDFTDTQYF	TGTGCCAGCACCGCCCTCCGGGACTTCACAGATACGCAGTATTTT
few	TRBJ1-4	-	TRBV28	CASSIQGGGQKLFF	TGTGCCAGCAGCATACAGGGTGGGGGCCAGAAACTGTTTTTT
-	TRBJ2-7	-	TRBV25-1	CASSEGGTGAYEQYF	TGTGCCAGCAGTGAAGGAGGGACTGGGGCCTACGAGCAGTACTTC
-	TRBJ2-7	-	TRBV6-5	CASSYSGGLNEQYF	TGTGCCAGCAGTTACTCAGGGGGTCTGAACGAGCAGTACTTC
-	TRBJ1-1	TRBD1	TRBV18	CASSPPGQASYRQAFF	TGTGCCAGCTCACCACCGGGACAGGCTTCGTATCGGCAAGCTTTCTTT
-	TRBJ1-2	TRBD1	TRBV28	CASSNYRGWGDGYTF	TGTGCCAGCAGCAATTACAGGGGCTGGGGAGATGGCTACACCTTC
-	TRBJ1-1	-	TRBV11-2	CASSLNSEAFF	TGTGCCAGCAGCTTGAACAGTGAAGCTTTCTTT
once	TRBJ2-5	-	TRBV7-3	CASSLLAGSETQYF	TGTGCCAGCAGCTTATTGGCGGGATCAGAGACCCAGTACTTC
-	TRBJ2-7	TRBD2	TRBV18	CASSPGTSGTYEQYF	TGTGCCAGCTCACCCGGGACTAGCGGGACCTACGAGCAGTACTTC
-	TRBJ1-1	-	TRBV4-3	CASSQDLRTEAFF	TGCGCCAGCAGCCAAGATTTGCGGACTGAAGCTTTCTTT
-	TRBJ2-2	-	TRBV25-1	CASREGLSTGELFF	TGTGCCAGCAGGGAGGGCCTGAGCACCGGGGAGCTGTTTTTT
-	TRBJ2-1	-	TRBV6-1	CASSASRGSYNEQFF	TGTGCCAGCAGCGCCTCTCGGGGGTCCTACAATGAGCAGTTCTTC
-	TRBJ2-5	-	TRBV28	CASSFATLETQYF	TGTGCCAGCAGTTTTGCGACACTAGAGACCCAGTACTTC
-	TRBJ2-6	-	TRBV5-6	CASSFRREYFSGANVLTF	TGTGCCAGCAGCTTCAGGAGGGAGTATTTCTCTGGGGCCAACGTCCTGACTTTC
once	TRBJ2-1	-	TRBV10-3	CAISAGSGYNEQFF	TGTGCCATCAGCGCGGGATCCGGGTACAATGAGCAGTTCTTC
-	TRBJ2-7	TRBD2	TRBV5-1	CASSITIAGGPREQYF	TGCGCCAGCAGCATTACAATAGCGGGAGGGCCGAGGGAGCAGTACTTC
-	TRBJ1-1	TRBD1	TRBV7-2	CASTEGQVNTEAFF	TGTGCCAGCACCGAGGGACAGGTTAACACTGAAGCTTTCTTT
-	TRBJ2-3	-	TRBV10-3	CATLASLTDTQYF	TGTGCCACGCTAGCTAGCCTCACAGATACGCAGTATTTT
-	TRBJ2-2	TRBD2	TRBV9	CASSVGLAGVGVDSTGELFF	TGTGCCAGCAGCGTGGGGCTAGCGGGTGTCGGTGTCGATAGTACCGGGGAGCTGTTTTTT
-	TRBJ2-5	-	TRBV5-1	CASSPVSTGETQYF	TGCGCCAGCAGCCCCGTTTCGACAGGAGAGACCCAGTACTTC
-	TRBJ2-5	-	TRBV2	CASKILRGQETQYF	TGTGCCAGCAAGATCTTGCGGGGACAAGAGACCCAGTACTTC